The T cell receptor (beta chain) under discussion was sequenced for a study of blood T cell repertoires in COVID-19. Background on the study: Samples taken during acute and convalescent COVID-19 were collected in the United States, Italy and Spain.

Participants reported their clinical history, and cohort assignment relied on those reports. With V trimmed by 2 bases and J by 5 bases, 6 bases remained unmatched. CDR3 length: 17 residues. Germline V CDR1 and CDR2: LNHDA, SQIVND (reference sequence). In the original analysis: Amplified reference gene primers provided the basis for estimating nucleated cell counts. Sequencing used immunoSEQ multiplex PCR; TCRdb keeps in-frame clones, though not all of them. That table supplies the V and J calls and clone size; D and trimming were determined from the DNA. The table includes fewer than 350,000 clones, approximately 90% detected once.

This clonotype originated in a woman aged 30 to 39 with acute COVID-19. The chain uses TRBV19 and TRBJ2-1, with TRBD2 identical over 13 bases. Sequencing was performed on PBMCs or T cells enriched from blood (not recorded which). The CDR3 sequence is CASSIPGLAGEDNEQFF. CDR3 sequence (DNA): TGTGCCAGTAGTATACCCGGACTAGCGGGAGAGGACAATGAGCAGTTCTTC.